This record covers a single T cell receptor beta chain. The antigen remains undetermined. This specimen belongs to a study of identical twins. CDR1 and CDR2 (germline): DFQATT, SNEGSKA (reference sequence). V gave up 5 bases and J gave up 0 bases, with 14 bases separating them. This CDR3 region has 15 residues. Study conclusions and caveats: Sequences that were out-of-frame, alpha and twin-shared displayed an excess of low generation probability.

Template switching created a universal primer site, and the cDNA included unique molecular identifiers. In TCRdb, the 5' RACE reads were re-called with MiXCR into one record per CDR3 protein. The data hold a few hundred thousand distinct CDR3 sequences, with about 13% observed a single time. This sample also belongs to another study, concerning yellow fever vaccine responses in identical twins.

The sequencing input was memory (CD45RO+) T cells sorted from blood. The chain combines TRBV20-1 with TRBJ2-1; no definite D call. The receptor was derived from a woman aged 18-35 years in good health. In DNA, the CDR3 is TGCAGTGCTCCACCCCCCGAAAACTCCTACAATGAGCAGTTCTTC. Its protein is CSAPPPENSYNEQFF.